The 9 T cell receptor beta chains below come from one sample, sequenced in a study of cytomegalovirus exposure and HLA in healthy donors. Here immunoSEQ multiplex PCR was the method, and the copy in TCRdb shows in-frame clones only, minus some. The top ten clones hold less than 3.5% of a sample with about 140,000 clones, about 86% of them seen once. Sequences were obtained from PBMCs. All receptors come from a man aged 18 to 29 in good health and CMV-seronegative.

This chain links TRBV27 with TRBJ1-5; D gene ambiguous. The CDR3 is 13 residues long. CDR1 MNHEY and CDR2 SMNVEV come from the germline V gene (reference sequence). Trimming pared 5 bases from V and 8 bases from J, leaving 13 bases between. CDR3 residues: CASSPPSLKPQHF. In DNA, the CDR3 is TGTGCCAGCAGTCCGCCTTCCCTAAAGCCCCAGCATTTT.

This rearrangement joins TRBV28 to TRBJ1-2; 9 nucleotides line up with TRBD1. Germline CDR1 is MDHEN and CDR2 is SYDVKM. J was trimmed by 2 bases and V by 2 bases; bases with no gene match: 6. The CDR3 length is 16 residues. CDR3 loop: CASSLDRTGENYGYTF. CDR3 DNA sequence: TGTGCCAGCAGTTTAGACCGGACAGGGGAAAACTATGGCTACACCTTC.

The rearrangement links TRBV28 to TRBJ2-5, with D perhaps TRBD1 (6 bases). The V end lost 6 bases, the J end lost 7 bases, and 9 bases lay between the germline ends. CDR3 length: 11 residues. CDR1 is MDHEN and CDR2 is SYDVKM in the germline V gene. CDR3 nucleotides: TGTGCCAGCAGCCAGACAGGGACCCAGTACTTC. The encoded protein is CASSQTGTQYF.

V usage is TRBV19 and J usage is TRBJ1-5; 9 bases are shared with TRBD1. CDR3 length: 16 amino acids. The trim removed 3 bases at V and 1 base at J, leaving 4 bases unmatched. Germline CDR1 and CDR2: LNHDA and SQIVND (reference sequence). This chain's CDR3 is CASSITGTGSNQPQHF. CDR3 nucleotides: TGTGCCAGTAGTATTACCGGGACAGGGAGCAATCAGCCCCAGCATTTT.

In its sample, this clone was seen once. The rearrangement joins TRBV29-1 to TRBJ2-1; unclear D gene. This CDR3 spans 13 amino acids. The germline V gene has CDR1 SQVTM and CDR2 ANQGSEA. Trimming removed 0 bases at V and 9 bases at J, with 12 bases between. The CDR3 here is CSVEDDTHGEQFF. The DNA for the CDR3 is TGCAGCGTTGAAGATGACACCCATGGTGAGCAGTTCTTC.

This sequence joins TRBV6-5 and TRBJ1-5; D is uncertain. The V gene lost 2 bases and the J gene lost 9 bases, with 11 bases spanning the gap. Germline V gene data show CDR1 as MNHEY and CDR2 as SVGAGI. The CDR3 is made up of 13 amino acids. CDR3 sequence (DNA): TGTGCCAGCAGTTACAAGGAGGTATCGCCCCAGCATTTT. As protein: CASSYKEVSPQHF.

Here the CDR3 reads CASSEGPGLSNEQFF. The CDR3 DNA follows: TGCGCCAGCAGCGAGGGGCCGGGACTGTCCAATGAGCAGTTCTTC. The chain employs TRBV5-1 and TRBJ2-1; D might be TRBD2 (6 bases). Between the trimmed V and J ends, which lost 4 bases and 6 bases, there was a span of 17 bases. The CDR3 covers 15 residues. CDR1 is SGHRS, CDR2 YFSETQ, per germline.

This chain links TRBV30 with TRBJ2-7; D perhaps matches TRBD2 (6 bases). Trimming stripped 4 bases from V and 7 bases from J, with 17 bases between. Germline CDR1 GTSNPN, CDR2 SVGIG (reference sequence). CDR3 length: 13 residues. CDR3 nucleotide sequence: TGTGCCTGGATGACTCGCGGGACGAGGGAGCAGTACTTC. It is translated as CAWMTRGTREQYF.

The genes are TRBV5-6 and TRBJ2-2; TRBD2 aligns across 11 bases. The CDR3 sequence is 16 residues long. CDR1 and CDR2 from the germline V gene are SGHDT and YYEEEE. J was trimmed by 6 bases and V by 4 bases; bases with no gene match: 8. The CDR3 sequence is CASSEISGGASGELFF. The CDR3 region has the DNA TGTGCCAGCAGCGAAATTAGCGGGGGGGCCTCCGGGGAGCTGTTTTTT.